This T cell receptor beta chain was sequenced for a study of shared clonotypes between healthy human individuals. The study drew its donors from healthy HIV-negative adults without recent acute infections or vaccinations. Without sorting, samples used some 90 million PBMCs for genomic DNA. DNA input for the unsorted PBMC replicate PCRs was around 300 ng, 25,000 to 35,000 T cell genomes. In the source study's methods: Filtering was not the same, since immunoSEQ gave junction-only sequences without quality scores. Clones were read by immunoSEQ multiplex PCR, and TCRdb kept only the in-frame ones, dropping some. That table furnishes V, J and clone size, whereas the DNA furnished D and trimming. The sample has around 440,000 clones; around 77% are singletons. Germline values: CDR1 MNHNS, CDR2 SASEGT. Trimming pared 6 bases from V and 0 bases from J, leaving 4 bases between. The CDR3 spans 12 residues.

The chain is built from TRBV6-1 and TRBJ2-3, with D unclear. Sequenced input: PBMCs. The sequence derives from a woman in her forties in good health. Some clones in this sample may be carry-over from other donors' samples. CDR3 nucleotide sequence: TGTGCCAGCAGCAGAAGCACAGATACGCAGTATTTT. It codes for CASSRSTDTQYF.